The source of this TCR beta chain is a study of siplizumab effects on memory and regulatory T cells. The CDR3 totals 16 residues. The V gene's germline CDR1 is SGHRS and CDR2 YFSETQ. The V gene end was trimmed by 1 base and the J gene end by 3 bases; junction bases not matched to a gene: 5. The table came from immunoSEQ multiplex PCR; TCRdb's copy has only in-frame clones and leaves some out. The data contain about 52,000 clones, about 97% of them seen just once; the ten biggest clones take up over 0.6%. This TCR derives from a human donor in good health. The gene calls are TRBV5-1 and TRBJ2-2, with 8 bases lining up with TRBD1. The specimen was naive CD4+ T cells sorted from blood. The CDR3 loop is CASSLFRGQDTGELFF. CDR3 DNA: TGCGCCAGCAGCTTGTTCAGGGGGCAAGACACCGGGGAGCTGTTTTTT.